The T cell receptor beta chain described here comes from a study of cytomegalovirus exposure and HLA in healthy donors. The CDR3 is made up of 14 amino acids. Trimming took 1 base from V and 1 from J; bases not matched to a gene: 0. Germline loops: CDR1 SQVTM, CDR2 ANQGSEA. In its sample, this clone was seen once. In the PCR, 60 Vbeta and 13 Jbeta primers were used. Profiled with immunoSEQ multiplex PCR; TCRdb holds only in-frame clones, not every one. The data show more than 150,000 clones, approximately 80% seen once. This rearrangement joins TRBV29-1 to TRBJ2-3; 9 positions match TRBD1. The sequenced sample was PBMCs. This clonotype was obtained from a woman between 18 and 29 years old in good health and CMV-seronegative. The CDR3 nucleotides are TGCAGCGTTGAAGGGACAGGGGGCACAGATACGCAGTATTTT. Translation gives CSVEGTGGTDTQYF.